One and the same sample provided the 20 T cell receptor beta chains below, sequenced in a study of T cell clones after liver transplantation. Assay: immunoSEQ multiplex PCR; the TCRdb copy retains only in-frame clones and omits some. This table has around 100,000 clones, 80% to 90% appearing once. Sequenced here: CD4+ T cells from blood, sampled approximately 43 months after liver transplant. Receptors were obtained from a human patient who received a liver transplant. The T cells may partly be graft donor cells.

The chain links TRBV9 to TRBJ1-1; 8 bases line up with TRBD1. CDR1 is SGDLS, CDR2 YYNGEE, per germline. Germline trimming cut 0 bases from V and 8 bases from J; bases unmatched to any gene: 15. This CDR3 region has 17 residues. The CDR3 DNA follows: TGTGCCAGCAGCGTAGTGGCCCCCCCAGGGGGCGCGGGCGAAGCTTTCTTT. It is translated as CASSVVAPPGGAGEAFF.

The chain uses TRBV7-9 and TRBJ1-1; D is unclear. The CDR3 has 13 amino acids. Trimming pared 3 bases from V and 0 bases from J, leaving 5 bases between. The germline V gene has CDR1 SEHNR and CDR2 FQNEAQ (reference sequence). This CDR3 is CASSLTMNTEAFF. The CDR3 nucleotides are TGTGCCAGCAGCTTGACGATGAACACTGAAGCTTTCTTT.

The chain carries TRBV19 and TRBJ2-3, with 10 bases that match TRBD2. The CDR3 has 15 residues. V was clipped by 7 bases and J by 2 bases; unmatched bases: 6. The germline V gene encodes CDR1 LNHDA and CDR2 SQIVND (reference sequence). CDR3 sequence: CASKERGGHTDTQYF. CDR3 in DNA: TGTGCCAGTAAAGAGCGGGGGGGTCACACAGATACGCAGTATTTT.

In regard to this clone: At the DNA level, this CDR3 is encoded by other sequences in the same sample as well. V gene TRBV11-3 combines with J gene TRBJ2-5; D possibly matches TRBD1 or TRBD2 (5 bases each). Germline lookup yields CDR1 SGHNT and CDR2 YENEEA. The V gene lost 1 base and the J gene lost 2 bases, with 8 bases spanning the gap. This CDR3 contains 14 residues. The CDR3 coding sequence is TGTGCCAGCAGCTTAGGGGGGAGTCAAGAGACCCAGTACTTC. Translating it yields CASSLGGSQETQYF. Drawing the rest from reference TRBV11-3 and TRBJ2-5, the complete variable domain is EAGVVQSPRYKIIEKKQPVAFWCNPISGHNTLYWYLQNLGQGPELLIRYENEEAVDDSQLPKDRFSAERLKGVDSTLKIQPAELGDSAVYLCASSLGGSQETQYFGPGTRLLVL.

The rearrangement joins TRBV6-1 to TRBJ1-2; a possible D gene is TRBD1 (6 bases). Germline CDR1 and CDR2: MNHNS and SASEGT. With 6 bases removed from V and 8 bases from J, the gap between germline ends came to 16 bases. There are 13 residues in the CDR3. The CDR3 nucleotides are TGTGCCAGCAGCCCTGGACAGCTCCTAGGCTACACCTTC. Its protein product is CASSPGQLLGYTF.

CDR3 coding DNA: TGTGCCAGCAGTTTATCCCGACAGGGAGGTATACTAAGTGGGGCCAACGTCCTGACTTTC. This sequence encodes CASSLSRQGGILSGANVLTF. The chain couples TRBV28 to TRBJ2-6; D might be TRBD1 (7 bases). This CDR3 has 20 residues. Germline assignment: CDR1 MDHEN and CDR2 SYDVKM. The V gene lost 1 base and the J gene lost 3 bases, with 22 bases spanning the gap.

The CDR3 bases are TGTGCCAGCTTCCGGGACGCCACAACTAATGAAAAACTGTTTTTT. Its protein product is CASFRDATTNEKLFF. The chain couples TRBV18 to TRBJ1-4; possible D gene TRBD1, 5 bases. Between the trimmed V and J ends, which lost 7 bases and 0 bases, there was a span of 12 bases. The CDR3 contains 15 residues. CDR1 and CDR2 from the germline V gene are KGHSH and LQKENI.

The chain is built from TRBV18 and TRBJ2-1, with D unresolved. There are 13 residues in the CDR3. V was pared by 6 bases and J by 0 bases, with 6 bases between. The germline V gene has CDR1 KGHSH and CDR2 LQKENI. As DNA, the CDR3 is TGTGCCAGCTCCCAGAGCTCCTACAATGAGCAGTTCTTC. Protein: CASSQSSYNEQFF.

CDR3 in DNA: TGTGCCAGCAGCCCCTCCAGTGGGGGGGGACTAGCGACCTACGAGCAGTACTTC. This codes for CASSPSSGGGLATYEQYF. The chain employs TRBV7-2 and TRBJ2-7; 10 nucleotides match TRBD2. In germline, CDR1 is SGHTA, CDR2 FQGNSA. V was clipped by 5 bases and J by 2 bases; unmatched bases: 15. The CDR3 loop spans 18 amino acids.

This clone came up a few times. The V gene is TRBV11-3, the J gene TRBJ2-5, with D unresolved. The V gene's germline CDR1 is SGHNT and CDR2 YENEEA. Trimming shortened V by 1 base and J by 6 bases, and 9 bases separated the two germline ends. The CDR3 is 13 residues long. The CDR3 nucleotides read TGTGCCAGCAGCTTAGGTCCCTTGCAGACCCAGTACTTC. Protein sequence: CASSLGPLQTQYF.

The chain recombines TRBV11-2 with TRBJ2-3; 13 nucleotides align to TRBD2. The trim removed 5 bases at V and 4 bases at J, leaving 6 bases unmatched. Per germline, CDR1 SGHAT and CDR2 FQNNGV. This CDR3 has 16 amino acids. The CDR3 protein is CASSTRLAGGPDTQYF. The DNA for the CDR3 is TGTGCCAGCAGCACCCGACTAGCGGGAGGCCCAGATACGCAGTATTTT.

J is TRBJ2-1 and V is TRBV7-8; D is possibly TRBD1 (6 bases). The V end was cut by 1 base, the J end by 8 bases, with 15 bases between. The CDR3 has 15 residues. Germline V gives CDR1 SGHVS, CDR2 FQNEAQ. This chain's CDR3 is CASSLGGLPRDEQFF. The CDR3 DNA is TGTGCCAGCAGCTTAGGGGGGCTGCCCAGGGATGAGCAGTTCTTC.

The rearrangement uses TRBV2 and TRBJ1-1, with 7 bases fitting TRBD1. The J segment lost 1 base and the V segment lost 7 bases, leaving 9 bases of the junction unmatched. The CDR3 is 15 residues long. CDR1 is SNHLY and CDR2 is FYNNEI in the germline V gene. In nucleotides, the CDR3 is TGTGCCAGCAACTATCTCGGGACAGCGAACACTGAAGCTTTCTTT. This gives the protein CASNYLGTANTEAFF.

The chain is built from TRBV5-8 and TRBJ1-3; D may be TRBD1 (5 bases). The length of the CDR3 is 15 residues. Trimming removed 7 bases from V and 4 bases from J, with 18 bases in between. CDR1 and CDR2 from the germline V gene are SGHTS and YDEGEE. In DNA, the CDR3 is TGTGCCAGCGGTTCTCTCTGGGGCTCAGGAAACACCATATATTTT. Translating gives CASGSLWGSGNTIYF.

This chain uses TRBV25-1 with TRBJ1-4; the D gene is possibly TRBD1 (5 bases). The CDR3 is 16 residues long. The V end lost 3 bases, the J end lost 1 base, and 12 bases lay between the germline ends. The germline V gene encodes CDR1 MGHDK and CDR2 SYGVNS. Here the CDR3 reads CASSDAGRKTNEKLFF. The CDR3 DNA reads TGTGCCAGCAGTGATGCAGGGAGGAAAACTAATGAAAAACTGTTTTTT.

The CDR3 protein is CASSQSNTGELFF. The DNA of the CDR3 is TGTGCCAGCTCACAATCGAACACCGGGGAGCTGTTTTTT. The chain couples TRBV18 to TRBJ2-2; D ambiguous. In germline, CDR1 is KGHSH, CDR2 LQKENI. This CDR3 comprises 13 residues. V was shortened by 4 bases and J by 0 bases, with 3 bases between the two germline ends.

V gene TRBV7-3 combines with J gene TRBJ2-5, with 9 bases fitting TRBD2. The CDR3 runs to 16 residues. Germline lookup yields CDR1 SGHTA and CDR2 FQGTGA. V was clipped by 5 bases and J by 1 base; unmatched bases: 8. CDR3 loop: CASSARVREGQETQYF. CDR3 bases: TGTGCCAGCAGCGCGCGGGTGCGGGAGGGCCAAGAGACCCAGTACTTC.

This clone occurred once. V gene TRBV5-1 combines with J gene TRBJ2-1, with TRBD2 matching over 9 bases. Trimming removed 0 bases from V and 7 bases from J; junction bases left unmatched: 5. The CDR3 has 15 amino acids. Germline V gene lookup returns CDR1 SGHRS and CDR2 YFSETQ. The CDR3 DNA follows: TGCGCCAGCAGCTTGGTCAGCGGGGGGATGAATGAGCAGTTCTTC. Translating gives CASSLVSGGMNEQFF.

This clone was counted between two and nine times. The V gene is TRBV29-1, the J gene TRBJ1-1, with 8 bases fitting TRBD1. The V gene's germline CDR1 is SQVTM and CDR2 ANQGSEA. With 6 bases clipped from V and 1 base from J, the junction kept 7 bases outside the gene matches. The CDR3 runs to 14 residues. The CDR3 DNA reads as TGCAGCGTCGCCTCAGGGGGCACGAACACTGAAGCTTTCTTT. This encodes CSVASGGTNTEAFF. The full variable domain, with the rest looked up from reference TRBV29-1 and TRBJ1-1, is SAVISQKPSRDICQRGTSLTIQCQVDSQVTMMFWYRQQPGQSLTLIATANQGSEATYESGFVIDKFPISRPNLTFSTLTVSNMSPEDSSIYLCSVASGGTNTEAFFGQGTRLTVV.

J is TRBJ2-3 and V is TRBV5-6; 8 nucleotides match TRBD2. Trimming removed 4 bases from V and 6 bases from J; junction bases left unmatched: 7. The CDR3 sequence is 14 residues long. Germline V gives CDR1 SGHDT, CDR2 YYEEEE. Here the CDR3 reads CASSPGGVGDTQYF. CDR3 nucleotides: TGTGCCAGCAGCCCCGGGGGGGTGGGTGATACGCAGTATTTT.